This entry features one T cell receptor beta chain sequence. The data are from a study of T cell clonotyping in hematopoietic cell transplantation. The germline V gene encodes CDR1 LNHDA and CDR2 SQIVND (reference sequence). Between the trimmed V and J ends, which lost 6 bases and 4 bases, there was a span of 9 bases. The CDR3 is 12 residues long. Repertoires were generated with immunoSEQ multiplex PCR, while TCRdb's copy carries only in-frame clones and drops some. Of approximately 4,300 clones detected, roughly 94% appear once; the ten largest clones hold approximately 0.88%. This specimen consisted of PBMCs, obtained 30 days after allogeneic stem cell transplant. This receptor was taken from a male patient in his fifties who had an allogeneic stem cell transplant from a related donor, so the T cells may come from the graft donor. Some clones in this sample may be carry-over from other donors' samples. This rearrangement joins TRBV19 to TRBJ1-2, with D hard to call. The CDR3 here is CASRPNSYGYTF. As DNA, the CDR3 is TGTGCCAGTAGACCCAACAGCTATGGCTACACCTTC.